These T cell receptor beta chains were read from a single sample in a study of control samples from healthy donors and cancer patients. The method was immunoSEQ multiplex PCR; TCRdb's version includes in-frame clones alone and lacks a portion of them. Among 15,000 or so clones listed, 85% to 90% were seen once. What was sequenced was PBMCs. The receptor set was obtained from a woman aged 70-85 years with colorectal cancer. CDR3s include the opening cysteine and the closing phenylalanine or tryptophan. The order of the fields is V gene, J gene, clone size, D gene, CDR3 length, CDR3 protein, CDR3 DNA. A D gene is named only where the DNA matches it firmly. Clone size is given for some rows only: seen once, a few or many times, or a class if the clone is expanded.

TRBV11-3	TRBJ2-3	-	TRBD2	17	CASSSSWGSGDLDTQYF	TGTGCCAGCAGCTCCTCCTGGGGTAGCGGGGACTTGGATACGCAGTATTTT
TRBV20-1	TRBJ1-2	few	-	10	CSAAMEGHTF	TGCAGTGCGGCCATGGAAGGCCACACCTTC
TRBV5-5	TRBJ2-5	few	-	14	CASSLEFSQETQYF	TGTGCCAGCAGCTTGGAGTTCAGCCAAGAGACCCAGTACTTC
TRBV19	TRBJ2-2	-	TRBD2	15	CASSTAGLAIGELFF	TGTGCCAGTAGTACGGCGGGACTAGCGATCGGGGAGCTGTTTTTT
TRBV6-5	TRBJ2-5	-	-	13	CAGTGGRWETQYF	TGTGCCGGGACCGGTGGAAGGTGGGAGACCCAGTACTTC
TRBV11-2	TRBJ2-3	-	-	14	CASTGATSTDTQYF	TGTGCCAGCACGGGGGCAACTAGCACAGATACGCAGTATTTT
TRBV11-2	TRBJ2-7	-	TRBD1	14	CASSGLTGVYEQYF	TGTGCCAGCAGCGGCCTGACAGGGGTCTACGAGCAGTACTTC
TRBV5-1	TRBJ2-3	-	TRBD1	17	CASSPGQGARGTDTQYF	TGCGCCAGCAGTCCGGGACAGGGGGCGCGGGGCACAGATACGCAGTATTTT
TRBV27	TRBJ2-7	-	-	15	CASKLVRGGSYEQYF	TGTGCCAGCAAGTTGGTAAGGGGGGGCTCCTACGAGCAGTACTTC
TRBV3-1/TRBV3-2	TRBJ1-2	-	-	18	CASSPWGGDLWVDYGYTF	TGTGCCAGCAGCCCCTGGGGGGGGGATCTGTGGGTGGATTATGGCTACACCTTC
TRBV16	TRBJ2-5	few	-	19	CASSQMGPCIYSYIETQYF	TGTGCCAGCAGCCAAATGGGCCCATGTATATACTCTTACATAGAGACCCAGTACTTC
TRBV3-1/TRBV3-2	TRBJ1-2	once	-	14	CASSRGAINYGYTF	TGTGCCAGCAGCCGAGGAGCTATTAACTATGGCTACACCTTC
TRBV5-5	TRBJ1-2	-	-	14	CASSREVNNYGYTF	TGTGCCAGCTCCAGGGAAGTTAACAACTATGGCTACACCTTC